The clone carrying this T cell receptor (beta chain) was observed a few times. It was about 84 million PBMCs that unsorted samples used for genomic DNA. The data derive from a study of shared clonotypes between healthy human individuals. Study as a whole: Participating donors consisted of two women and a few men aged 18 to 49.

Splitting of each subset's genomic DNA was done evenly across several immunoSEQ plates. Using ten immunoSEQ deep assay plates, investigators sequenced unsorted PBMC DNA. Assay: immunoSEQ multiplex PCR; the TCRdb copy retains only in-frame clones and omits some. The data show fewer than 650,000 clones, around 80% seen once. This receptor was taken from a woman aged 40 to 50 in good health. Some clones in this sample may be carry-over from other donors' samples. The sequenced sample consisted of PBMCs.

The CDR3 DNA sequence: TGCGCCAGCAGCCCAACCGGGGGTGTCACCGGGGAGCTGTTTTTT. Translating gives CASSPTGGVTGELFF. This sequence joins TRBV4-3 and TRBJ2-2; perhaps TRBD2 as D (6 bases). Germline V gene data show CDR1 as LGHNA and CDR2 as YSLEER. The V gene lost 4 bases and the J gene lost 4 bases, with 13 bases spanning the gap. The CDR3 is 15 residues long.